The T cell receptor beta chain described here comes from a study of T cells in Graves' hyperthyroidism and ophthalmopathy. This clonotype was found many times. Its matching antigen is unknown. Every diagnosis used clinical symptoms, serum thyroxine and TRAb, thyroid ultrasound and orbital computed tomography. CDR1 is LGHDT, CDR2 YNNKEL, per germline (reference sequence). V was cut by 1 base and J by 2 bases, with 9 bases left in between. This CDR3 is 14 amino acids long. Researchers took RNA transcripts and amplified the TCR beta CDR3 regions from them. Using the HTBI primer set, a first-round RT-PCR was run on the TCR CDR3. TCRdb passed the multiplex PCR reads through MiXCR, listing each CDR3 protein once. The sample comprises around 500,000 distinct CDR3 sequences, roughly 23% of which are singletons, and 45% to 55% rests with the top ten. Study-wide results and limits: Ophthalmopathy was distinguished from stable hyperthyroidism by 13 V-J signatures.

The sequencing sample was made of blood. The gene calls are TRBV3-1 and TRBJ2-7; D is ambiguous. The sequence derives from a woman between 70 and 85 years old with Graves' ophthalmopathy. The CDR3 DNA is TGTGCCAGCAGCCAAGGTAGTAGGCCCTACGAGCAGTACTTC. Its protein product is CASSQGSRPYEQYF.